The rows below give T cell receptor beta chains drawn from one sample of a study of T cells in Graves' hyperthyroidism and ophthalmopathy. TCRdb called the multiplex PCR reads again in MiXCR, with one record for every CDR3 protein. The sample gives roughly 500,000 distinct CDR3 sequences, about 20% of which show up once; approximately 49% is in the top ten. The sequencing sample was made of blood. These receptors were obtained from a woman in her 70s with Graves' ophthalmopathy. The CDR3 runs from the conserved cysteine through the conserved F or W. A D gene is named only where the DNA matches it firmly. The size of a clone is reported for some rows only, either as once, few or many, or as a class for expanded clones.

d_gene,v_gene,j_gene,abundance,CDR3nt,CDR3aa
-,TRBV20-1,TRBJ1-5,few,TGCAGTGCTAGAGCTGGCAGGGCACAGCCCCAGCATTTT,CSARAGRAQPQHF
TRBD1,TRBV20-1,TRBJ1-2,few,TGCAGTGCTGACGGACAGGGTGATAACTATGGCTACACCTTC,CSADGQGDNYGYTF
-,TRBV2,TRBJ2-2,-,TGTGCCAGCAGTGATAGGGGCAGAGAGAACACCGGGGAGCTGTTTTTT,CASSDRGRENTGELFF
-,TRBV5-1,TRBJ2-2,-,TGCGCCAGCGTCTTGGGTTCAAAGGGCGGGGAGCTGTTTTTT,CASVLGSKGGELFF
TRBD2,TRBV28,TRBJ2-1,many,TGTGCCAGCAGTTTTGTAGCGGGAGTGAATGAGCAGTTCTTC,CASSFVAGVNEQFF
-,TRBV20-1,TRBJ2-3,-,TGCAGTTCCCAGGGGGGCCCGAGTGGGGCAGATACGCAGTATTTT,CSSQGGPSGADTQYF
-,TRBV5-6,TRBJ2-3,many,TGTGCCAGCAGCTTGGGTCATTACACAGATACGCAGTATTTT,CASSLGHYTDTQYF
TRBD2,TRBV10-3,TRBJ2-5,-,TGTGCCATCAGTGACGGGACTAGCGGACAAGAGACCCAGTACTTC,CAISDGTSGQETQYF
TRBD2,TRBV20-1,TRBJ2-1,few,TGCAGTGCTACCCGGGTGTCCACTAGCGGGACCTACAATGAGCAGTTCTTC,CSATRVSTSGTYNEQFF
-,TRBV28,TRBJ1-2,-,TGTGCCAGCAGTTGGAGTTTAGAAGGCTACGCCTTC,CASSWSLEGYAF
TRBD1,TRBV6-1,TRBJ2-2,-,TGTGCCACGCAGCATCCGGGACAGGGTGTAACCGGGGAGCTGTTTTTT,CATQHPGQGVTGELFF
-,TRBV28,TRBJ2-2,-,TGTGCCAGCATTCGAGGAAACACCGGGGAGCTGTTTTTT,CASIRGNTGELFF
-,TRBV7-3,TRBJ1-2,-,TGTGCCAGCAGCACCTCCGGGACACCTAACTATGACTACACCTTC,CASSTSGTPNYDYTF
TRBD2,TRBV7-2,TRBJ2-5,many,TGTGCCAGCAGCTCCTTAGCGGGAGGCTTTGAGACCCAGTACTTC,CASSSLAGGFETQYF
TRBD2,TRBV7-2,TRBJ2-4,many,TGTGCCAGCAGCTGGGCGGGGCGACTAGCGGGAGTGACCAAAAACATTCAGTACTTC,CASSWAGRLAGVTKNIQYF
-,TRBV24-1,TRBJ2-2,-,TGTGCCACCAGTGAAAGGAGGAACACCGGGGAGCTGTTTTTT,CATSERRNTGELFF
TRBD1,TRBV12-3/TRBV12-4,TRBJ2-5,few,TGTGCCAGCAGTGAGGGGGCCGAAGAGACCCAGTACTTC,CASSEGAEETQYF
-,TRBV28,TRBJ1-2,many,TGTGCCAGCAGTTCAAATCGACAGTCCTATGGCTACACCTTC,CASSSNRQSYGYTF
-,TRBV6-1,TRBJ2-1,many,TGTGCCAGCAGTGAATCCGGGGGGCCCTATGAGCAGTTCTTC,CASSESGGPYEQFF
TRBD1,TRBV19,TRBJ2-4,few,TGTGCCAGTAGTATAGAAGGACAGGGTACAAACATTCAGTACTTC,CASSIEGQGTNIQYF
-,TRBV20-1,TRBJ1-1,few,TGCAGTGCTAGAATTCACACCGAGACTGAAGCTTTCTTT,CSARIHTETEAFF
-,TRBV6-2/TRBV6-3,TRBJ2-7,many,TGTGCCAGCAGCCCTTTACAGACGACTACAAGAGCCTACGAGCAGTACTTC,CASSPLQTTTRAYEQYF
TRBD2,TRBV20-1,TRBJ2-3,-,TGCAGTGCTAGAAAGACTAGCGGGACCACAGATACGCAGTATTTT,CSARKTSGTTDTQYF
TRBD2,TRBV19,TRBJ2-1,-,TGTGCCAGTAGTATTTCGAGCGGGAGGCTTTACAATGAGCAGTTCTTC,CASSISSGRLYNEQFF
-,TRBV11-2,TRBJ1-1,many,TGTGCCAGCAGCTTAGGAGGGCCGTACACTGAAGCTTTCTTT,CASSLGGPYTEAFF
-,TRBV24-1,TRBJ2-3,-,TGTGCCACCAGTGATTGGGGGGACACAGATACGCAGTATTTT,CATSDWGDTDTQYF